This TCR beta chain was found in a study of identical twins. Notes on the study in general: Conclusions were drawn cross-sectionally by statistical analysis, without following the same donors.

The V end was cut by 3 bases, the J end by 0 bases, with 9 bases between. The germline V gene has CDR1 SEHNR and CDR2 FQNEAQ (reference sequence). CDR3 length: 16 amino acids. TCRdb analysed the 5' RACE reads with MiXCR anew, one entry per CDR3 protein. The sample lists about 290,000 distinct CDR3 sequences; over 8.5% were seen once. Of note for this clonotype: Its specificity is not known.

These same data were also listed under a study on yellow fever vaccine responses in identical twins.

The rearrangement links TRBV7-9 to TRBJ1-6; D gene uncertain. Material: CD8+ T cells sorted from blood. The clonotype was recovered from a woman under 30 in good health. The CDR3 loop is CASSLGKSSYNSPLHF. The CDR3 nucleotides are TGTGCCAGCAGCTTGGGCAAGAGCTCCTATAATTCACCCCTCCACTTT.